The 25 T cell receptor beta chains given below trace back to one sample, sequenced in a study of shared clonotypes between healthy human individuals. Naive CD8 cells lacked CD45RO and underwent positive selection for CCR7, leaving out terminally differentiated effector memory CD45RA+ cells. Profiled with immunoSEQ multiplex PCR; TCRdb holds only in-frame clones, not every one. The repertoire has around 2.1 million clones, 85% to 95% of them found once; the top ten carry around 1.7%. Sequencing input: naive CD8+ T cells from PBMCs. These receptors came from a man aged 18 to 30 in good health. Some clones in this sample may be carry-over from other donors' samples.

This chain uses TRBV7-9 with TRBJ2-3; weak D call: TRBD1 (5 bases). The CDR3 sequence is 13 residues long. V shed 5 bases and J shed 4 bases, with 10 bases lying between them. The germline V gene has CDR1 SEHNR and CDR2 FQNEAQ (reference sequence). CDR3: CASSTRVADTQYF. DNA for the CDR3: TGTGCCAGCAGCACCAGGGTGGCAGATACGCAGTATTTT. The variable domain in full, with the rest retrieved from reference TRBV7-9 and TRBJ2-3, is DTGVSQNPRHKITKRGQNVTFRCDPISEHNRLYWYRQTLGQGPEFLTYFQNEAQLEKSRLLSDRFSAERPKGSFSTLEIQRTEQGDSAMYLCASSTRVADTQYFGPGTRLTVL.

The V call is TRBV5-4, the J call TRBJ1-1, with 8 bases identical to TRBD1. V trimming: 5 bases; J trimming: 1 base; junction bases outside the gene matches: 10. This CDR3 has 16 residues. From germline, CDR1 is SGHNT and CDR2 YYREEE (reference sequence). The CDR3 reads CASSRIGQGRNTEAFF. The CDR3 DNA is TGTGCCAGCAGTCGTATCGGACAGGGTCGGAACACTGAAGCTTTCTTT.

This chain links TRBV4-2 with TRBJ2-7; D is uncertain. Germline loops: CDR1 LGHNA, CDR2 YNFKEQ. The CDR3 has 14 residues. Trimming left V 7 bases short and J 1 base short, with 14 bases between. The CDR3 nucleotides read TGTGCCAGCACCACGGACCTTAGATCCTACGAGCAGTACTTC. Residues: CASTTDLRSYEQYF.

This clone was counted only a few times. The rearrangement uses TRBV9 and TRBJ1-5; D is uncertain. V lost 7 bases and J 5 bases, leaving 4 bases between the germline ends. CDR1 is SGDLS, CDR2 YYNGEE, per germline. This CDR3 spans 10 amino acids. The CDR3 is CASRDQPQHF. CDR3 nucleotides: TGTGCCAGCCGAGATCAGCCCCAGCATTTT.

The chain recombines TRBV6-5 with TRBJ2-3; 10 bases align to TRBD2. Germline trimming cut 2 bases from V and 3 bases from J; bases unmatched to any gene: 2. The CDR3 contains 15 residues. Germline assignment: CDR1 MNHEY and CDR2 SVGAGI. The CDR3 region is CASSYASGSTDTQYF. CDR3 nucleotide sequence: TGTGCCAGCAGTTACGCTAGCGGGAGTACAGATACGCAGTATTTT.

The chain has TRBV9 and TRBJ1-2; D is possibly TRBD1 (5 bases). This CDR3 has 14 amino acids. Per germline, CDR1 SGDLS and CDR2 YYNGEE. Trimming took 4 bases from V and 3 from J, leaving 13 bases between them. DNA for the CDR3: TGTGCCAGCAGCCCGATGGGGACCGACTATGGCTACACCTTC. Translating it yields CASSPMGTDYGYTF.

V usage is TRBV7-9 and J usage is TRBJ2-2, with 9 nucleotides matching TRBD1. The CDR3 consists of 16 residues. CDR1 and CDR2 from the germline V gene are SEHNR and FQNEAQ (reference sequence). J lost 4 bases, V lost 6 bases, and 9 bases had no gene match. As DNA, the CDR3 is TGTGCCAGCAGGCACGGACAGGGGATGGTCACCGGGGAGCTGTTTTTT. Translating gives CASRHGQGMVTGELFF.

The J gene is TRBJ2-2, the V gene TRBV4-1, with D maybe TRBD2 (6 bases). Looked up from germline, CDR1 is MGHRA and CDR2 is YSYEKL. The CDR3 is 15 amino acids. V dropped 4 bases and J dropped 6 bases, with 15 bases sitting between them. This CDR3 is CASSRNGGVPGELFF. The CDR3 DNA reads as TGCGCCAGCAGCCGGAACGGAGGGGTACCCGGGGAGCTGTTTTTT.

The chain is built from TRBV9 and TRBJ1-2, with TRBD1 matching over 7 bases. CDR1 is SGDLS and CDR2 is YYNGEE in the germline V gene. The CDR3 spans 14 residues. The V segment lost 3 bases and the J segment 4 bases; nucleotides outside the gene matches: 6. CDR3 bases: TGTGCCAGCAGCGCCGACAGGGCCCTCTATGGCTACACCTTC. Encoded protein: CASSADRALYGYTF.

V gene TRBV19 combines with J gene TRBJ2-2; TRBD1 matches at 8 bases. From germline, CDR1 is LNHDA and CDR2 SQIVND (reference sequence). J lost 5 bases, V lost 4 bases, and 6 bases had no gene match. The CDR3 is 15 residues long. The CDR3 loop is CASSKDRAATGELFF. CDR3 sequence (DNA): TGTGCCAGTAGTAAGGACAGGGCGGCGACCGGGGAGCTGTTTTTT.

The genes are TRBV10-3 and TRBJ2-4, with D unclear. The germline V gene has CDR1 ENHRY and CDR2 SYGVKD. The CDR3 loop spans 14 amino acids. The V and J ends lost 4 bases and 0 bases respectively, with 7 bases between them. CDR3 DNA sequence: TGTGCCATCAGTGCGGTACTAGCCAAAAACATTCAGTACTTC. Protein sequence: CAISAVLAKNIQYF.

Of note for this clone: The same CDR3 is also encoded by other DNA sequences in this sample. This chain connects TRBV7-8 to TRBJ1-2; D is ambiguous. Trimming cost V 0 bases and J 1 base, with 0 bases left between them. Germline V gene sequence: CDR1 SGHVS, CDR2 FQNEAQ. CDR3 length: 12 residues. The DNA of the CDR3 is TGTGCCAGCAGCTTAGCTAACTATGGCTACACCTTC. It specifies CASSLANYGYTF. Complete variable domain (other parts from reference TRBV7-8 and TRBJ1-2): GAGVSQSPRYKVAKRGQDVALRCDPISGHVSLFWYQQALGQGPEFLTYFQNEAQLDKSGLPSDRFFAERPEGSVSTLKIQRTQQEDSAVYLCASSLANYGYTFGSGTRLTVV.

The J gene is TRBJ2-7, the V gene TRBV28; 11 nucleotides agree with TRBD2. The CDR3 is made up of 16 amino acids. After removal of 6 bases from V and 3 bases from J, the junction contained 10 bases not matched to a gene. Germline V lookup: CDR1 MDHEN, CDR2 SYDVKM. The CDR3, as DNA: TGTGCCAGCAGCGACCCGTCGGGACTAGCGGTCTACGAGCAGTACTTC. It encodes CASSDPSGLAVYEQYF.

This clone appeared once. The V call is TRBV7-9, the J call TRBJ2-1; 10 bases align to TRBD2. Germline CDR1 and CDR2: SEHNR and FQNEAQ (reference sequence). V lost 4 bases to trimming and J lost 7 bases; unmatched junction nucleotides: 13. The CDR3 loop spans 17 amino acids. CDR3 nucleotide sequence: TGTGCCAGCAGCTCCCCTCCCTCTAGCGGGAGTAGGAATGAGCAGTTCTTC. It codes for CASSSPPSSGSRNEQFF. The variable domain in full, with the rest retrieved from reference TRBV7-9 and TRBJ2-1, is DTGVSQNPRHKITKRGQNVTFRCDPISEHNRLYWYRQTLGQGPEFLTYFQNEAQLEKSRLLSDRFSAERPKGSFSTLEIQRTEQGDSAMYLCASSSPPSSGSRNEQFFGPGTRLTVL.

The chain has TRBV7-9 and TRBJ2-5; D is possibly TRBD1 or TRBD2 (7 bases each). Trimming took off 4 bases at V and 5 bases at J, with 14 bases between the two ends. Germline V gene lookup returns CDR1 SEHNR and CDR2 FQNEAQ (reference sequence). This CDR3 region has 14 residues. CDR3 loop: CASSWGTAGETQYF. Written as DNA, the CDR3 is TGTGCCAGCAGCTGGGGGACAGCGGGGGAGACCCAGTACTTC. Variable domain in full (rest from reference TRBV7-9 and TRBJ2-5): DTGVSQNPRHKITKRGQNVTFRCDPISEHNRLYWYRQTLGQGPEFLTYFQNEAQLEKSRLLSDRFSAERPKGSFSTLEIQRTEQGDSAMYLCASSWGTAGETQYFGPGTRLLVL.

This chain connects TRBV14 to TRBJ2-7; D is possibly TRBD1 or TRBD2 (5 bases each). Deletions cut 3 bases from V and 2 bases from J, with 20 bases between. Germline lookup yields CDR1 SGHDN and CDR2 FVKESK. The CDR3 length is 17 residues. The CDR3 DNA reads as TGTGCCAGCAGCCAGTTCAGAACCGGGACCCGGGCCTACGAGCAGTACTTC. It yields the protein CASSQFRTGTRAYEQYF. Using reference TRBV14 and TRBJ2-7 for the parts outside the CDR3, the full variable domain is EAGVTQFPSHSVIEKGQTVTLRCDPISGHDNLYWYRRVMGKEIKFLLHFVKESKQDESGMPNNRFLAERTGGTYSTLKVQPAELEDSGVYFCASSQFRTGTRAYEQYFGPGTRLTVT.

About this clone: Other DNA sequences within the sample encode an identical CDR3. This sequence joins TRBV9 and TRBJ2-1; D unclear. Germline CDR1 and CDR2: SGDLS and YYNGEE. Between the trimmed V and J ends, which lost 2 bases and 9 bases, there was a span of 6 bases. This CDR3 comprises 11 residues. This CDR3 reads CASSVGVEQFF. The CDR3 DNA reads as TGTGCCAGCAGCGTCGGAGTTGAGCAGTTCTTC.

The chain uses TRBV5-5 and TRBJ1-2; possible D gene TRBD1, 5 bases. Germline CDR1 and CDR2: SGHKS and YYEKEE (reference sequence). V lost 2 bases to trimming and J lost 6 bases, with 20 bases between them. This CDR3 has 16 amino acids. CDR3 in amino acids: CASSFREGREMDGYTF. CDR3 nucleotide sequence: TGTGCCAGCAGCTTCAGGGAAGGCCGGGAAATGGATGGCTACACCTTC.

This chain links TRBV13 with TRBJ1-3; D gene uncertain. The germline gives CDR1 PRHDT, CDR2 FYEKMQ (reference sequence). V gave up 3 bases and J gave up 0 bases, with 9 bases separating them. The CDR3 has 15 amino acids. CDR3 protein: CASSFGRNSGNTIYF. CDR3 nucleotide sequence: TGTGCCAGCAGCTTCGGGCGGAACTCTGGAAACACCATATATTTT.

The chain uses TRBV14 and TRBJ2-7, with 10 positions matching TRBD2. Trimming at V came to 1 base and at J to 7 bases, leaving 10 bases not matched to a gene. This CDR3 has 16 residues. Germline V lookup: CDR1 SGHDN, CDR2 FVKESK. The CDR3 region has the DNA TGTGCCAGCAGCCAAGGCTCGGGTCTAGCGGGAGTGGAGCAGTACTTC. Translated, it gives CASSQGSGLAGVEQYF.

In regard to this clone: At the DNA level, this CDR3 is encoded by other sequences in the same sample as well. The chain links TRBV9 to TRBJ1-1; no reliable D call. This CDR3 spans 13 amino acids. Deletions cut 0 bases from V and 2 bases from J, with 5 bases between. Germline CDR1 reads SGDLS; CDR2 reads YYNGEE. CDR3 residues: CASSVAGNTEAFF. In DNA form, the CDR3 reads TGTGCCAGCAGCGTAGCGGGCAACACTGAAGCTTTCTTT.

The chain links TRBV7-8 to TRBJ1-1, with D hard to call. The V end was cut by 5 bases, the J end by 2 bases, with 15 bases between. CDR3 length equals 15 residues. Germline CDR1 SGHVS, CDR2 FQNEAQ. The CDR3 bases are TGTGCCAGCAGCCCCCGGAGCAGCCACAACACTGAAGCTTTCTTT. As protein: CASSPRSSHNTEAFF. The complete variable domain, with remaining parts taken from reference TRBV7-8 and TRBJ1-1, reads GAGVSQSPRYKVAKRGQDVALRCDPISGHVSLFWYQQALGQGPEFLTYFQNEAQLDKSGLPSDRFFAERPEGSVSTLKIQRTQQEDSAVYLCASSPRSSHNTEAFFGQGTRLTVV.

The chain employs TRBV6-5 and TRBJ2-1, with 8 bases identical to TRBD2. The CDR3 has 13 residues. V was clipped by 6 bases and J by 9 bases; unmatched bases: 7. Per the germline V gene, CDR1 is MNHEY and CDR2 is SVGAGI. DNA for the CDR3: TGTGCCAGCAGCTACGGGCGGGAGGTTGAGCAGTTCTTC. Amino acids: CASSYGREVEQFF.

V is TRBV4-1 and J is TRBJ2-1, with D tentatively TRBD2 (5 bases). Trimming pared 0 bases from V and 7 bases from J, leaving 10 bases between. The length of the CDR3 is 14 residues. Germline CDR1 is MGHRA and CDR2 is YSYEKL. For the CDR3, the DNA is TGCGCCAGCAGCCAAGATCCTAGCTCGAATGAGCAGTTCTTC. Its translation is CASSQDPSSNEQFF.

The CDR3 reads CASSVATMGTEAFF. The DNA of the CDR3 is TGTGCCAGCAGCGTAGCCACGATGGGCACTGAAGCTTTCTTT. This chain links TRBV9 with TRBJ1-1; D is ambiguous. V was shortened by 0 bases and J by 4 bases, with 10 bases between the two germline ends. CDR3 length equals 14 residues. CDR1 SGDLS and CDR2 YYNGEE come from the germline V gene. The full variable domain, completed using reference TRBV9 and TRBJ1-1, is DSGVTQTPKHLITATGQRVTLRCSPRSGDLSVYWYQQSLDQGLQFLIQYYNGEERAKGNILERFSAQQFPDLHSELNLSSLELGDSALYFCASSVATMGTEAFFGQGTRLTVV.